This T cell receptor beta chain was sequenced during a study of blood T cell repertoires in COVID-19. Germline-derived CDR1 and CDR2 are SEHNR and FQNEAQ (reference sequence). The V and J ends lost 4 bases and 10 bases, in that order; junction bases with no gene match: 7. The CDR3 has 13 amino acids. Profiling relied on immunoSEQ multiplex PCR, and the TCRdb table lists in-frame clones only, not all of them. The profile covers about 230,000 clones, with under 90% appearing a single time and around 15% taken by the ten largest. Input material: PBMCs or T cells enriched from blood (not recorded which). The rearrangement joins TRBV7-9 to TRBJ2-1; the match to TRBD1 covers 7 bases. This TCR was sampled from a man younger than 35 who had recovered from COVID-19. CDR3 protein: CASSSLSGGEQFF. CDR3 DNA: TGTGCCAGCAGCTCCTTATCAGGGGGAGAGCAGTTCTTC.